The 21 T cell receptor beta chains presented below share a single source sample, sequenced in a study of cytomegalovirus exposure and HLA in healthy donors. PCR employed 60 Vbeta and 13 Jbeta primers. Data came from immunoSEQ multiplex PCR; TCRdb stores just in-frame clones and leaves some out. The sample shows 80,000 to 100,000 clones, about 70% of them seen only once. Sequenced material: PBMCs. Receptors originate from a female donor in good health and CMV-seronegative.

J is TRBJ2-1 and V is TRBV25-1; D perhaps matches TRBD1 (5 bases). Per germline, CDR1 MGHDK and CDR2 SYGVNS. This CDR3 contains 16 residues. V lost 6 bases, J lost 4 bases, and 19 bases lay in between. The CDR3, as DNA: TGTGCCAGCAGCGACCCTGCCAGGGTGGGGTACAATGAGCAGTTCTTC. Its protein product is CASSDPARVGYNEQFF.

The table lists this clone with a count of one. V gene TRBV27 combines with J gene TRBJ1-2, with unresolved D. Germline lookup yields CDR1 MNHEY and CDR2 SMNVEV (reference sequence). CDR3 length: 16 amino acids. The V gene lost 5 bases and the J gene lost 0 bases, with 16 bases spanning the gap. The CDR3 sequence is CASSPGEAPANYGYTF. The CDR3 DNA reads TGTGCCAGCAGTCCCGGGGAGGCCCCCGCTAACTATGGCTACACCTTC.

The rearrangement joins TRBV15 to TRBJ1-2, with 7 bases identical to TRBD1. CDR1 is LNHNV, CDR2 YYDKDF, per germline (reference sequence). V gave up 3 bases and J gave up 5 bases; unmatched junction bases: 9. The CDR3 is 15 amino acids. The CDR3 bases are TGTGCCACCAGCAGGGACAGACAGGGCTTTTATGGCTACACCTTC. Protein sequence: CATSRDRQGFYGYTF.

Comments on this clone: The sample holds other DNA sequences that translate to the same CDR3. The chain joins TRBV25-1 to TRBJ1-2; maybe TRBD1 (5 bases). This CDR3 is built from 14 residues. Germline V lookup: CDR1 MGHDK, CDR2 SYGVNS. Deletions cut 3 bases from V and 6 bases from J, with 14 bases between. The CDR3 coding sequence is TGTGCCAGCAGTGAGACGGGGGGGAAGGATGGCTACACCTTC. Its protein product is CASSETGGKDGYTF.

This clone was seen more than once but under ten times. The chain employs TRBV5-6 and TRBJ2-5, with 11 bases identical to TRBD2. This CDR3 is 15 amino acids long. V shed 4 bases, J shed 5 bases, and the junction held 7 bases outside the gene matches. Germline CDR1 and CDR2: SGHDT and YYEEEE. The CDR3 protein is CASSPLAGGLETQYF. In nucleotides, the CDR3 is TGTGCCAGCAGCCCTTTAGCGGGGGGGCTTGAGACCCAGTACTTC.

This chain joins TRBV13 and TRBJ2-3; D perhaps matches TRBD2 (6 bases). This CDR3 is 15 amino acids long. V was trimmed by 2 bases and J by 4 bases, leaving 13 bases between them. CDR1 is PRHDT and CDR2 is FYEKMQ in the germline V gene (reference sequence). The CDR3 region is CASSLTLTSSDTQYF. The CDR3 DNA reads TGTGCCAGCAGCTTAACCCTAACTAGCTCAGATACGCAGTATTTT.

The J gene is TRBJ1-2, the V gene TRBV9; 7 bases map to TRBD1. The CDR3 extends over 16 amino acids. The V gene's germline CDR1 is SGDLS and CDR2 YYNGEE. Trimming at V came to 1 base and at J to 3 bases, leaving 9 bases not matched to a gene. The CDR3 nucleotides are TGTGCCAGCAGCGTAACCGGCGAGACAGGGTACTATGGCTACACCTTC. It is translated as CASSVTGETGYYGYTF.

The chain couples TRBV5-6 to TRBJ2-5, with 8 bases identical to TRBD2. Germline assignment: CDR1 SGHDT and CDR2 YYEEEE. V dropped 4 bases and J dropped 2; count of bases not matched to a gene: 7. There are 15 residues in the CDR3. For the CDR3, the DNA is TGTGCCAGCAGCCCGGGGGGGTACCTGCAAGAGACCCAGTACTTC. Its translation: CASSPGGYLQETQYF.

The chain combines TRBV7-9 with TRBJ1-4, with a tentative D call TRBD1 (5 bases). Germline V gives CDR1 SEHNR, CDR2 FQNEAQ (reference sequence). The CDR3 extends over 14 amino acids. Trimming cost V 2 bases and J 1 base, with 5 bases left between them. CDR3 in DNA: TGTGCCAGCAGCTTACAGGGAACTAATGAAAAACTGTTTTTT. As protein: CASSLQGTNEKLFF.

This clone appeared a few times. V and J are TRBV9 and TRBJ1-4; no clear D. V was cut by 0 bases and J by 7 bases, with 10 bases left in between. Germline lookup yields CDR1 SGDLS and CDR2 YYNGEE. The CDR3 is made up of 14 amino acids. The CDR3: CASSVAVEGEKLFF. The CDR3 nucleotides are TGTGCCAGCAGCGTAGCTGTGGAGGGTGAAAAACTGTTTTTT.

V and J are TRBV5-1 and TRBJ2-7, with 7 nucleotides matching TRBD2. The CDR3 covers 15 residues. The V gene's germline CDR1 is SGHRS and CDR2 YFSETQ. V was clipped by 4 bases and J by 4 bases; unmatched bases: 11. The CDR3 bases are TGCGCCAGCAGCGTTGGGGGGGGAGGCGGGTACGAGCAGTACTTC. Residues: CASSVGGGGGYEQYF.

The rearrangement joins TRBV2 to TRBJ1-6; 7 positions match TRBD1. V lost 7 bases and J lost 5; bases outside the gene matches: 5. The CDR3 sequence is 14 residues long. Germline V gene lookup returns CDR1 SNHLY and CDR2 FYNNEI. The CDR3 DNA follows: TGTGCCAGCATTGGGACAGTTAATAATTCACCCCTCCACTTT. Encoded protein: CASIGTVNNSPLHF.

This clone was counted between two and nine times. This chain links TRBV28 with TRBJ1-1; possible D gene TRBD1, 5 bases. The V end was cut by 6 bases, the J end by 2 bases, with 19 bases between. Germline V lookup: CDR1 MDHEN, CDR2 SYDVKM. The CDR3 spans 16 residues. This CDR3 is CASSPILSRVNTEAFF. CDR3 DNA: TGTGCCAGCAGCCCTATTCTCTCCAGGGTTAACACTGAAGCTTTCTTT. Combining the CDR3 with reference TRBV28 and TRBJ1-1 gives the whole variable domain DVKVTQSSRYLVKRTGEKVFLECVQDMDHENMFWYRQDPGLGLRLIYFSYDVKMKEKGDIPEGYSVSREKKERFSLILESASTNQTSMYLCASSPILSRVNTEAFFGQGTRLTVV.

This rearrangement joins TRBV7-2 to TRBJ2-1, with TRBD1 identical over 8 bases. The CDR3 covers 15 residues. Trimming at V came to 5 bases and at J to 2 bases, leaving 5 bases not matched to a gene. Germline loops: CDR1 SGHTA, CDR2 FQGNSA. The CDR3 is CASSIGQGTYNEQFF. The DNA for the CDR3 is TGTGCCAGCAGCATCGGACAGGGAACCTACAATGAGCAGTTCTTC.

CDR3 sequence reads: CASSLQGGGYQPQHF. For the CDR3, the DNA is TGTGCCAGCAGTTTACAGGGTGGGGGGTATCAGCCCCAGCATTTT. The V call is TRBV28, the J call TRBJ1-5, with D tentatively TRBD1 (5 bases). CDR1 MDHEN and CDR2 SYDVKM come from the germline V gene. The V and J ends lost 2 bases and 5 bases respectively, with 13 bases between them. This CDR3 region has 15 residues.

The chain has TRBV6-5 and TRBJ1-5, with no clear D. The CDR3 sequence is 15 residues long. CDR1 MNHEY and CDR2 SVGAGI come from the germline V gene. V lost 4 bases to trimming and J lost 3 bases, with 13 bases between them. The CDR3 here is CASSWPGAHNQPQHF. CDR3 in DNA: TGTGCCAGCAGTTGGCCGGGAGCCCACAATCAGCCCCAGCATTTT.

This clone was detected only a few times. The chain couples TRBV19 to TRBJ2-7; a weak D match, TRBD1 (6 bases). Germline V gene sequence: CDR1 LNHDA, CDR2 SQIVND (reference sequence). V dropped 6 bases and J dropped 5 bases, with 23 bases sitting between them. The CDR3 covers 16 residues. For the CDR3, the DNA is TGTGCCAGTAGCCTGACCCCACAGGGTGGAGGCAACGAGCAGTACTTC. This codes for CASSLTPQGGGNEQYF.

This clone was observed a few times. The chain recombines TRBV28 with TRBJ1-1; possibly TRBD1 for D (6 bases). V was pared by 4 bases and J by 2 bases, with 14 bases between. The germline gives CDR1 MDHEN, CDR2 SYDVKM. This CDR3 spans 15 amino acids. CDR3 DNA sequence: TGTGCCAGCAGTTCGGACAGCCCCCGTAACACTGAAGCTTTCTTT. This codes for CASSSDSPRNTEAFF.

Only one count was recorded for this clone. The rearrangement joins TRBV6-1 to TRBJ2-5; possible D gene TRBD2, 5 bases. The CDR3 consists of 14 residues. The germline V and J ends were trimmed by 4 bases and 1 base, with 10 bases remaining between them. CDR1 and CDR2 from the germline V gene are MNHNS and SASEGT. DNA for the CDR3: TGTGCCAGCAGTGTCGGGCGGGCCCAAGAGACCCAGTACTTC. Its protein is CASSVGRAQETQYF.

Here the CDR3 DNA reads TGTGCCAGCAGCGACGGACAGGGGGTGACCTACGAGCAGTACTTC. Its protein is CASSDGQGVTYEQYF. The gene calls are TRBV7-9 and TRBJ2-7, with 10 bases identical to TRBD1. V was clipped by 5 bases and J by 2 bases; unmatched bases: 6. The length of the CDR3 is 15 residues. Germline values: CDR1 SEHNR, CDR2 FQNEAQ (reference sequence).

CDR3 in DNA: TGTGCCAGCAGCTTAGAACAGGGGCTTTCAGCTTTCTTT. Its protein is CASSLEQGLSAFF. V usage is TRBV11-2 and J usage is TRBJ1-1; 7 bases are a match to TRBD1. The CDR3 loop spans 13 amino acids. Germline values: CDR1 SGHAT, CDR2 FQNNGV. With 0 bases clipped from V and 10 bases from J, the junction kept 5 bases outside the gene matches.